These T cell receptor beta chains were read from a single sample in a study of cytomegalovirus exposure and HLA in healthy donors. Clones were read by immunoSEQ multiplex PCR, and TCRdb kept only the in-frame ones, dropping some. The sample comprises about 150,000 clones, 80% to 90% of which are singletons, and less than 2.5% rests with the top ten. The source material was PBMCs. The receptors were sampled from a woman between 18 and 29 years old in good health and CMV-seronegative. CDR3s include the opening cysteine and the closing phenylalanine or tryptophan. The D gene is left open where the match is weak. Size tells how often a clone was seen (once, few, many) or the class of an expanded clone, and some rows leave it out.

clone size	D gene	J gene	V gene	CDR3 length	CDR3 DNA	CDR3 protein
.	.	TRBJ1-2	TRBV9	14	TGTGCCAGCAGCCCGGGCAGGGGTAACTATGGCTACACCTTC	CASSPGRGNYGYTF
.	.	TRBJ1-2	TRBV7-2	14	TGTGCCAGCAGCTTGGTATTGGGCGCGGGAGGCTACACCTTC	CASSLVLGAGGYTF
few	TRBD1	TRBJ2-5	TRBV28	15	TGTGCCAGCAGCTCCCCGGGGACAGCCCAAGAGACCCAGTACTTC	CASSSPGTAQETQYF
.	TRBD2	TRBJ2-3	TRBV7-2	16	TGTGCCAGCAGCTCTGGACTAGCGCCTAACGGAGATACGCAGTATTTT	CASSSGLAPNGDTQYF
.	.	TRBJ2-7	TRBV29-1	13	TGCAGCGTTGGGCCTAGGAGCTCCTACGAGCAGTACTTC	CSVGPRSSYEQYF
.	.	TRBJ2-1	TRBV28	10	TGTGCCGTAGGGGAAAATGAGCAGTTCTTC	CAVGENEQFF
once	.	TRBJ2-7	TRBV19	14	TGTGCCAGTAGTAAACCTGACAGGAACTACGAGCAGTACTTC	CASSKPDRNYEQYF
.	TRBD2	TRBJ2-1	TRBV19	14	TGTGCCAGTAGTATACTAGCGGGAGAGGCTGAGCAGTTCTTC	CASSILAGEAEQFF
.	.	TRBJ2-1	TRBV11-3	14	TGTGCCAGCAGCCCAGGGGTAGAGTACAATGAGCAGTTCTTC	CASSPGVEYNEQFF
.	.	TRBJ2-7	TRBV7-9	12	TGTGCCAGCAGCTTATACCGGGACGAGCAGTACTTC	CASSLYRDEQYF
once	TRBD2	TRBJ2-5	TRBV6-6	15	TGTGCCAGCGGATGGAATAGCGGGAGCAAAGAGACCCAGTACTTC	CASGWNSGSKETQYF
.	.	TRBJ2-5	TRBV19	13	TGTGCCAGTAGTATAGGAACTGGAGAGACCCAGTACTTC	CASSIGTGETQYF
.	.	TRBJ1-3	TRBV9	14	TGTGCCAGCAGCCCTCAACAGGGCGGAAACACCATATATTTT	CASSPQQGGNTIYF